This TCR beta chain came from a study of cytomegalovirus exposure and HLA in healthy donors. Study-level points and caveats: Rare TCR sequences dominated, though some public TCRs recurred in many donors. A missense variant in DCLRE1C was later tied to TCR beta V- and J-gene trimming.

The PCR ran on 60 Vbeta and 13 Jbeta primers. Clones were sequenced by immunoSEQ multiplex PCR, and TCRdb holds only the in-frame ones, with some missing. Of 90,000 to 100,000 clones listed, approximately 77% are singletons. Germline V gene data show CDR1 as SGHTA and CDR2 as FQGNSA. The CDR3 is made up of 16 amino acids. Trimming at V came to 6 bases and at J to 0 bases, leaving 5 bases not matched to a gene. As to this clone: Its target is unknown.

Source material: PBMCs. This receptor was obtained from a woman in her 40s in good health and CMV-seronegative. This chain joins TRBV7-2 and TRBJ2-7, with 13 bases that match TRBD2. CDR3 loop: CASSRTSGGLSYEQYF. CDR3 DNA: TGTGCCAGCAGTCGGACTAGCGGGGGACTCTCCTACGAGCAGTACTTC.